This TCR beta chain was obtained from a study of cytomegalovirus exposure and HLA in healthy donors. Points from the study as a whole: The study recorded 160 or so TCR beta chains that were cytomegalovirus-associated. V segments that were indistinguishable, TRBV6-2 and TRBV6-3 among them, were omitted from analysis.

Primers: 60 Vbeta forward and 13 Jbeta reverse. Clones were read by immunoSEQ multiplex PCR, and TCRdb kept only the in-frame ones, dropping some. This table holds approximately 120,000 clones, over 15% found once. V gave up 7 bases and J gave up 1 base, with 16 bases separating them. Germline CDR1 is SNHLY and CDR2 is FYNNEI. The CDR3 consists of 16 residues. This clone was observed a few times. Its cognate antigen is unknown. This clonotype originated in a female donor in good health and CMV-seropositive. Sequencing was performed on PBMCs. The chain has TRBV2 and TRBJ2-2, with D perhaps TRBD2 (6 bases). CDR3 nucleotide sequence: TGTGCCAGCAACGAAGGAGGGGCTGGGAACACCGGGGAGCTGTTTTTT. Translation: CASNEGGAGNTGELFF.